This is a list of T cell receptor beta chains from one sample in a study of T cell responses to AZD1222 COVID-19 vaccine. TCRdb's copy holds only in-frame clones and misses some; the assay was immunoSEQ multiplex PCR. The table shows more than 100,000 clones, with 90% occurring only once. The source material was peripheral blood, sampled on day 0 of AZD1222 vaccination. These TCRs come from an adult in good health. Each CDR3 is given with its conserved first and last residue. D genes are given only for firm matches. The size entry is marked missing in some rows and otherwise reads once, few, many or a size class.

v_gene	j_gene	abundance	d_gene	CDR3nt	CDR3aa
TRBV2	TRBJ1-4	.	TRBD1	TGTGCCAGCAGACTCAACTCGGACAGGGTGGAGGAAAAACTGTTTTTT	CASRLNSDRVEEKLFF
TRBV28	TRBJ1-2	.	.	TGTGCCAGCAGCCCAACCCCTAACTATGGCTACACCTTC	CASSPTPNYGYTF
TRBV25-1	TRBJ1-3	.	.	TGTGCCAGCAGTGAATTCGGGCGCTCTGGAAACACCATATATTTT	CASSEFGRSGNTIYF
TRBV28	TRBJ1-2	.	.	TGTGCCAGTTCAGGGGAAGGCTATGGCTACACCTTC	CASSGEGYGYTF
TRBV7-9	TRBJ1-1	.	.	TGTGCCAGCAGCTTTAAAGGGGCCGGGACTGAAGCTTTCTTT	CASSFKGAGTEAFF
TRBV4-3	TRBJ2-5	.	.	TGCGCCAGCAGCCAAGATCGGGCTTCTGTCCTTGGGACCCAGTACTTC	CASSQDRASVLGTQYF
TRBV27	TRBJ2-2	.	.	TGTGCCAGCAGCGCAGGACTCGGCGTCGGGGAGCTGTTTTTT	CASSAGLGVGELFF
TRBV10-3	TRBJ1-6	.	.	TGTGCCATCAGTGTGGAGGTCAATTCACCCCTCCACTTT	CAISVEVNSPLHF
TRBV5-4	TRBJ1-1	.	TRBD1	TGTGCCAGCAGCCCCGACAGGGTGGATGGCACTGAAGCTTTCTTT	CASSPDRVDGTEAFF
TRBV6-5	TRBJ2-7	.	TRBD1	TGTGCCAGCAGAGGACAGGTCGGCGCTTACGAGCAGTACTTC	CASRGQVGAYEQYF
TRBV7-8	TRBJ1-2	.	.	TGTGCCAGCAGCTCCCATCGGGGGTCTAACTATGGCTACACCTTC	CASSSHRGSNYGYTF
TRBV18	TRBJ1-2	.	.	TGTGCCAGCTCATCAGACAGAGACTATGGCTACACCTTC	CASSSDRDYGYTF
TRBV5-5	TRBJ1-1	many	.	TGTGCCAGCAGCTTCTATGTGAACACTGAAGCTTTCTTT	CASSFYVNTEAFF
TRBV5-1	TRBJ2-3	.	.	TGCGCCAGCGTGCGGGCGGATGGGTCAGATACGCAGTATTTT	CASVRADGSDTQYF
TRBV27	TRBJ1-2	.	TRBD1	TGTGCCAGCAGTTTATCGGGGACAGTACTTAACTATGGCTACACCTTC	CASSLSGTVLNYGYTF
TRBV4-2	TRBJ2-2	.	TRBD2	TGTGCCAGCAGCCAAGCCGGGACTAGCGGGGGGGGAAAGCTGTTTTTT	CASSQAGTSGGGKLFF
TRBV4-2	TRBJ1-4	.	.	TGTGCCAGCAGCCAAGATTGGGGGGGGACTAATGAAAAACTGTTTTTT	CASSQDWGGTNEKLFF
TRBV18	TRBJ1-1	.	.	TGTGCCAGCTCACCGGCAGCGAACACTGAAGCTTTCTTT	CASSPAANTEAFF